Listed below are T cell receptor beta chains from one sample, sequenced in a study of beta chain features in type 1 diabetes. Using immunoSEQ multiplex PCR, the repertoire was profiled, and TCRdb retains in-frame clones only, with some absent. The sample has fewer than 200,000 clones, under 13% seen once. Sequencing input: central memory CD4+ T cells from blood. Receptors originate from a man aged 30 to 39 with type 1 diabetes. Each CDR3 is given with its conserved first and last residue. The D gene is left open where the match is weak. Expanded clones get a size class; other rows say once, few or many, or leave the size out.

V	size	J	D	CDR3	DNA
TRBV7-9	.	TRBJ1-1	.	CASSVNSPEAFF	TGTGCCAGCAGCGTTAATTCTCCTGAAGCTTTCTTT
TRBV11-2	few	TRBJ2-3	.	CASSLAGTDTQYF	TGTGCCAGCAGCTTAGCTGGCACAGATACGCAGTATTTT
TRBV7-9	.	TRBJ2-3	.	CASSSYQRTDTQYF	TGTGCCAGCAGCTCCTACCAACGCACAGATACGCAGTATTTT
TRBV19	.	TRBJ2-1	.	CASSVGGRSYNEQFF	TGTGCCAGCTCCGTTGGAGGTCGCTCCTACAATGAGCAGTTCTTC
TRBV18	.	TRBJ2-7	TRBD2	CASSPLGLAGGSYEQYF	TGTGCCAGCTCACCACTTGGACTAGCGGGAGGATCCTACGAGCAGTACTTC
TRBV23-1	.	TRBJ2-3	TRBD2	CANLTSGSTGTQYF	TGCGCCAACCTTACTAGCGGGAGCACGGGTACGCAGTATTTT
TRBV9	few	TRBJ2-5	.	CASSAERDIFQETQYF	TGTGCCAGCAGCGCCGAACGGGACATCTTCCAAGAGACCCAGTACTTC
TRBV7-9	few	TRBJ2-5	.	CASSLVGSGQPYF	TGTGCCAGCAGCTTAGTGGGTAGCGGACAACCGTACTTC
TRBV25-1	.	TRBJ2-1	.	CASSEFGGNEQFF	TGTGCCAGCAGTGAATTCGGGGGTAATGAGCAGTTCTTC
TRBV7-2	few	TRBJ2-3	TRBD2	CASSFATSGTDTQYF	TGTGCCAGCAGCTTTGCGACTAGCGGGACAGATACGCAGTATTTT
TRBV20-1	few	TRBJ2-5	.	CSAGGGETQYF	TGCAGTGCTGGAGGGGGCGAGACCCAGTACTTC
TRBV30	.	TRBJ2-1	.	CACTSGRSYNEQFF	TGTGCCTGCACCAGCGGACGCTCCTACAATGAGCAGTTCTTC
TRBV27	.	TRBJ2-4	.	CASSSYPYRENIQYF	TGTGCCAGCAGTTCCTATCCGTACCGGGAAAACATTCAGTACTTC
TRBV7-2	many	TRBJ2-1	.	CASSRDFSEQFF	TGTGCCAGCAGCCGAGACTTTTCTGAGCAGTTCTTC
TRBV9	.	TRBJ2-3	.	CASSVAPGDTQYF	TGTGCCAGCAGCGTAGCCCCCGGGGATACGCAGTATTTT
TRBV7-9	few	TRBJ2-1	TRBD2	CASSFPPRLAGVRNEQFF	TGTGCCAGCAGCTTCCCTCCTCGCCTAGCGGGAGTAAGGAATGAGCAGTTCTTC
TRBV2	few	TRBJ2-3	TRBD2	CASTTSVSGVDTQYF	TGTGCCAGCACGACTAGCGTGAGTGGCGTAGATACGCAGTATTTT
TRBV7-3	few	TRBJ2-7	.	CASSTYSDMSYEQYF	TGTGCCAGCAGTACTTACTCGGACATGTCCTACGAGCAGTACTTC
TRBV4-3	few	TRBJ1-1	.	CASSQDPSGEAFF	TGCGCCAGCAGCCAAGACCCATCGGGTGAAGCTTTCTTT
TRBV14	few	TRBJ2-1	TRBD2	CASSQKPSGSFYSYNEQFF	TGTGCCAGCAGCCAAAAGCCTAGCGGGTCGTTCTACTCCTACAATGAGCAGTTCTTC
TRBV15	few	TRBJ2-1	.	CATSRMDTLDYNEQFF	TGTGCCACCAGCAGGATGGACACCCTCGATTACAATGAGCAGTTCTTC
TRBV4-3	many	TRBJ2-2	TRBD2	CASSQESLLAAYTGELFF	TGCGCCAGCAGCCAAGAATCTCTACTAGCGGCTTACACCGGGGAGCTGTTTTTT
TRBV5-4	.	TRBJ2-5	TRBD2	CASSSRMTSAGELETQYF	TGTGCCAGCAGCTCAAGAATGACTAGCGCGGGAGAGTTAGAGACCCAGTACTTC
TRBV6-5	few	TRBJ2-7	.	CASSSGLRNEQYF	TGTGCCAGCAGTTCCGGCCTCAGGAACGAGCAGTACTTC
TRBV28	.	TRBJ2-5	.	CASTSYGVVETQYF	TGTGCCAGCACCTCATACGGGGTCGTAGAGACCCAGTACTTC
TRBV5-4	many	TRBJ2-5	.	CASSRRDQETQYF	TGTGCCAGCAGCCGGCGGGACCAAGAGACCCAGTACTTC
TRBV28	few	TRBJ1-2	.	CASSLFRDTRSGYTF	TGTGCCAGCAGTTTGTTCCGGGACACACGATCCGGCTACACCTTC
TRBV30	few	TRBJ2-4	TRBD1	CAWSVQGQGVAKNIQYF	TGTGCCTGGAGTGTACAGGGGCAGGGGGTGGCCAAAAACATTCAGTACTTC
TRBV30	.	TRBJ2-7	.	CAWSTSRLGEQYF	TGTGCCTGGAGTACGTCTCGACTCGGCGAGCAGTACTTC
TRBV5-1	few	TRBJ2-7	.	CASSLQQGLYEQYF	TGCGCCAGCAGCTTGCAACAGGGACTATACGAGCAGTACTTC
TRBV2	.	TRBJ1-5	TRBD1	CASTLQGDSNQPQHF	TGTGCCAGCACCCTACAGGGGGATAGCAATCAGCCCCAGCATTTT
TRBV14	.	TRBJ1-1	.	CASSQDQGRNTEAFF	TGTGCCAGCAGCCAAGATCAGGGCCGTAACACTGAAGCTTTCTTT
TRBV9	few	TRBJ2-7	TRBD1	CASSVGDRATYEQYF	TGTGCCAGCAGCGTAGGTGACAGGGCAACCTACGAGCAGTACTTC
TRBV7-8	once	TRBJ1-2	.	CASSLKTRSDYGYTF	TGTGCCAGCAGCTTGAAGACCCGAAGCGACTATGGCTACACCTTC
TRBV4-2	.	TRBJ1-5	.	CASSQDSGRVNQPQHF	TGTGCCAGCAGCCAAGATTCGGGCAGGGTCAATCAGCCCCAGCATTTT
TRBV2	.	TRBJ1-1	.	CASSQSGDGAFF	TGTGCCAGCAGTCAATCCGGAGACGGAGCTTTCTTT
TRBV15	.	TRBJ2-3	.	CATSREQRATDTQYF	TGTGCCACCAGCAGAGAACAGAGGGCCACAGATACGCAGTATTTT
TRBV6-5	few	TRBJ1-1	.	CASRSQGSGAFF	TGTGCCAGCAGATCACAGGGTTCGGGAGCTTTCTTT
TRBV28	.	TRBJ2-5	.	CASSLWSGQETQYF	TGTGCCAGCAGTTTATGGTCGGGCCAAGAGACCCAGTACTTC
TRBV6-5	.	TRBJ2-5	TRBD2	CASASGIQETQYF	TGTGCCAGCGCCAGCGGGATCCAAGAGACCCAGTACTTC
TRBV5-8	.	TRBJ2-5	.	CASSLDWSETQYF	TGTGCCAGCAGCTTGGATTGGAGTGAAACCCAGTACTTC
TRBV2	few	TRBJ2-5	TRBD2	CASSAGGEETQYF	TGTGCCAGCAGTGCGGGGGGGGAAGAGACCCAGTACTTC
TRBV5-1	.	TRBJ2-1	TRBD2	CASRLASGSYNEQFF	TGCGCCAGCAGACTAGCGAGCGGCTCCTACAATGAGCAGTTCTTC
TRBV5-1	.	TRBJ2-7	TRBD2	CASSLWPGTSVYEQYF	TGCGCCAGCAGCTTGTGGCCCGGGACTAGCGTCTACGAGCAGTACTTC
TRBV28	.	TRBJ2-7	.	CASSTTREQYF	TGTGCCAGCAGTACAACACGCGAGCAGTACTTC
TRBV7-6	.	TRBJ2-1	.	CASSFTPESYNEQFF	TGTGCCAGCAGCTTTACCCCCGAGTCCTACAATGAGCAGTTCTTC
TRBV7-3	.	TRBJ2-7	TRBD2	CASSPGTSGYEQYF	TGTGCCAGCAGCCCGGGGACTAGCGGATACGAGCAGTACTTC
TRBV5-4	few	TRBJ2-1	TRBD2	CASSPSGTPGNEQFF	TGTGCCAGCAGCCCGAGCGGGACCCCCGGCAATGAGCAGTTCTTC
TRBV20-1	few	TRBJ1-1	.	CSAKGRTEAFF	TGCAGTGCAAAGGGGCGCACTGAAGCTTTCTTT
TRBV29-1	many	TRBJ1-1	.	CSVLRSNTEAFF	TGCAGCGTTCTACGCTCGAACACTGAAGCTTTCTTT
TRBV5-4	few	TRBJ2-5	TRBD2	CASSLRREGRETQYF	TGTGCCAGCAGCTTGCGGCGGGAGGGCCGAGAGACCCAGTACTTC
TRBV19	few	TRBJ1-5	TRBD1	CASSPGGQNNQPQHF	TGTGCCAGTAGTCCAGGGGGACAGAACAATCAGCCCCAGCATTTT
TRBV18	few	TRBJ2-7	.	CASSTRTAAGTSPSEQYF	TGTGCCAGCTCAACAAGGACAGCCGCAGGGACAAGTCCGTCCGAGCAGTACTTC
TRBV19	few	TRBJ1-1	.	CASSGGTVRGEAFF	TGTGCCAGTAGTGGAGGGACGGTGAGAGGTGAAGCTTTCTTT